These 5 T cell receptor beta chains were all obtained from the same sample, sequenced in a study of PD-1 blockade in classical Hodgkin lymphoma. The time point was: newly diagnosed, previously untreated cHL patient sample. Magnetic negative selection served to purify CD4+ T cells out of PBMCs that had been thawed. The protocol was immunoSEQ multiplex PCR, while the TCRdb copy is restricted to in-frame clones and leaves out a portion. The sample comprises fewer than 40,000 clones, approximately 90% of which are singletons, and 0.22% rests with the top ten. The sequenced sample consisted of CD4+ T cells from blood. These receptors all stem from a human donor with classical Hodgkin lymphoma.

This chain uses TRBV5-6 with TRBJ2-7; D may be TRBD1 (6 bases). Germline V gene lookup returns CDR1 SGHDT and CDR2 YYEEEE. This CDR3 has 15 amino acids. V was clipped by 3 bases and J by 3 bases, with 16 bases between them. The CDR3 sequence is CASSYSPGVLYEQYF. The CDR3 DNA is TGTGCCAGCAGCTATAGTCCAGGGGTACTCTACGAGCAGTACTTC.

The gene calls are TRBV28 and TRBJ1-5, with 8 nucleotides matching TRBD1. Germline values: CDR1 MDHEN, CDR2 SYDVKM. With V trimmed by 3 bases and J by 4 bases, 14 bases remained unmatched. The CDR3 covers 18 residues. This CDR3 is CASSFGLGKTGANQPQHF. In nucleotides, the CDR3 is TGTGCCAGCAGTTTTGGTTTGGGAAAGACAGGGGCTAATCAGCCCCAGCATTTT.

The rearrangement joins TRBV18 to TRBJ1-2, with D perhaps TRBD1 (6 bases). V was clipped by 1 base and J by 6 bases, with 18 bases between them. CDR3 length equals 16 residues. CDR1 is KGHSH and CDR2 is LQKENI in the germline V gene. CDR3 DNA: TGTGCCAGCTCACCACTGGGGACACTTCAGAAAGATGGCTACACCTTC. Protein: CASSPLGTLQKDGYTF.

This chain joins TRBV2 and TRBJ1-5; 8 bases are a match to TRBD1. Germline CDR1 and CDR2: SNHLY and FYNNEI. V was clipped by 6 bases and J by 1 base; unmatched bases: 5. This CDR3 is built from 15 residues. CDR3 nucleotides: TGTGCCAGCAGGGGACAGGTGGCGAGCAATCAGCCCCAGCATTTT. This encodes CASRGQVASNQPQHF.

The rearrangement links TRBV6-5 to TRBJ1-2; 7 nucleotides match TRBD1. The CDR3 sequence is 14 residues long. V was pared by 6 bases and J by 4 bases, with 8 bases of the junction left unmatched. Germline assignment: CDR1 MNHEY and CDR2 SVGAGI. This CDR3 is CASRGTGQIYGYTF. In DNA form, the CDR3 reads TGTGCCAGCAGAGGGACGGGACAGATCTATGGCTACACCTTC.